Reported below is one T cell receptor (beta chain). Which antigen it targets is not known. No quality values exist for individual bases; no much larger clone is one base distant. Profiling of TCR beta VDJ combinations and CDR3 sequences used genomic DNA as the template. An Illumina HiSeq 2000 was the platform used for TCR repertoire sequencing. As for the authors' bioinformatics: TRBV/TRBJ rearrangement plots, CDR3 size and DJ length profiles, and Simpson's diversity index were used to assess repertoires. Whichever DNA sequence was most abundant in the deep sequencing data was defined as the immunodominant clone. CDR3 amino acid sequences were screened for sharing across subjects and were compared with published repertoires and the VDJdb database. TCRdb handled the public reads itself, with Q25 trimming in fastp and clone calling in MiXCR, and kept productive beta chains. Under each unique CDR3 protein, matching rows form one entry showing the most common genes and DNA. The V and J calls, along with clone size, are taken from TCRdb and not from the paper's own processing. The sample includes around 170,000 distinct CDR3 sequences, with 40% to 50% observed a single time. Of the sample, about 9.7% falls within the top ten clones.

The sample is drawn from a study of CD8+CD57+ T cells in acquired aplastic anemia (dated by TCRdb to 2017 to 2018). Notes on the research overall: On average, sorted CD4+ and CD8+ cells yielded around 3.5 ug of extracted DNA, with a range of roughly 0.18 to 27.4 ug. A CD8+CD57+ expansion meant a frequency higher than the mean frequency seen in healthy subjects. What the research found in general, with its limitations: Between patients and healthy controls, no significant difference in CD8+ Simpson's diversity was found (P=0.060). Roughly 30 CD8+ CDR3 sequences were found to be shared between patients and controls, but these sequences appeared to be highly expressed in patients and within the immunodominant clones of the patients.

V and J lose 1 base and 15 bases, and a span of 16 bases separates them. CDR1 and CDR2 are read off the germline V gene as SQVTM and ANQGSEA. The CDR3 covers 12 residues, taking in both the cysteine and the phenylalanine. Only the CDR3 portion is preserved as DNA: 36 bases, with reading frame beginning at the first base. The patients picked for sequencing were ones in whom flow cytometry had shown an expansion of CD8+CD57+ cells. Every patient had a diagnosis of severe acquired aplastic anemia based on International Study of Aplastic Anemia and Agranulocytosis and Camitta criteria. No therapy had been received by the patients at the time of blood sampling. In the study, sorted CD4+ and CD8+ blood T cells from patients with severe aplastic anemia and from healthy subjects underwent deep sequencing of TCR repertoires. In the USA, patient enrollment took place under clinicaltrials.gov protocols 00001620, 01623167, 00001397, 00071045, 00081523 and 00961064. Ficoll-Paque density gradient centrifugation was used to isolate peripheral blood mononuclear cells. Before DNA was extracted, CD4+ and CD8+ T cells were sorted using either FACS or magnetic beads.

The V gene is TRBV29-1 and the J gene is TRBJ2-1; the D gene could be TRBD1 or TRBD2, each one agreeing over 5 bases. The TCR comes from a human donor with aplastic anemia. The sample consisted of sorted CD4+, CD8+, or CD8+CD57+ T cells (not recorded which) from PBMCs. The CDR3 sequence is CSVEGVGLGGFF. Read as DNA, the sequence is TGCAGCGTTGAAGGCGTCGGCCTTGGGGGGTTCTTC.